This TCR beta chain derives from a study of OX40 agonist ivuxolimab in advanced cancers. With respect to this clone: Its antigen is as yet unknown.

The CDR3 covers 14 residues. V was cut by 4 bases and J by 8 bases, with 17 bases left in between. The germline gives CDR1 SNHLY, CDR2 FYNNEI. Study-wide results and limits: The average count of expanded clones was higher among CD8+ T cells than among CD4+. Dose levels from 0.1 to 3.0 mg/kg saw CD4+ and CD8+ blood T cells expand clonally by week 6.

Here immunoSEQ multiplex PCR was the method, and the copy in TCRdb shows in-frame clones only, minus some. This sample has 100,000 to 130,000 clones; around 90% occur once, and the top ten carry around 1.2%. Sample: CD4+ or CD8+ T cells sorted from blood, taken in a trial of the OX40 agonist ivuxolimab. The source of this sequence is an adult with an advanced solid tumor such as melanoma, head and neck, liver or kidney cancer. The gene calls are TRBV2 and TRBJ1-1, with D tentatively TRBD1 (5 bases). CDR3 DNA sequence: TGTGCCAGCAGTGTCCTCCAGGGTCCCTTAGAAGCTTTCTTT. The encoded protein is CASSVLQGPLEAFF.